This T cell receptor beta chain emerged from a study of CD8+CD57+ T cells in acquired aplastic anemia. Turning to the study itself: Across the sorted CD4+ and CD8+ cells, DNA amounts averaged roughly 3 ug. Study conclusions and caveats: Between the patient and control groups, CD8+ Simpson's diversity did not differ significantly. Sharing between patients and controls was observed for twenty-nine CD8+ CDR3 sequences.

The CDR3 extends over 12 amino acids. V was pared by 1 base and J by 2 bases, with 6 bases between. CDR1 and CDR2 (germline): DFQATT, SNEGSKA (reference sequence). Using genomic DNA as the template, TCR beta VDJ and CDR3 profiling was carried out. TCRdb fed the reads into MiXCR, producing one record per CDR3 protein. The sample contains roughly 180,000 distinct CDR3 sequences, over 60% of which appear only once. This clonotype was seen more than once but under ten times. Its target is not known. The TCR was taken from a human donor with severe aplastic anemia or a healthy control (not recorded which). The chain uses TRBV20-1 and TRBJ2-7; unclear D gene. The sequencing sample was made of sorted CD4+, CD8+, or CD8+CD57+ T cells (not recorded which) from PBMCs. CDR3 in DNA: TGCAGTGCTAGAGTAGACGCCTACGAGCAGTACTTC. Protein sequence: CSARVDAYEQYF.